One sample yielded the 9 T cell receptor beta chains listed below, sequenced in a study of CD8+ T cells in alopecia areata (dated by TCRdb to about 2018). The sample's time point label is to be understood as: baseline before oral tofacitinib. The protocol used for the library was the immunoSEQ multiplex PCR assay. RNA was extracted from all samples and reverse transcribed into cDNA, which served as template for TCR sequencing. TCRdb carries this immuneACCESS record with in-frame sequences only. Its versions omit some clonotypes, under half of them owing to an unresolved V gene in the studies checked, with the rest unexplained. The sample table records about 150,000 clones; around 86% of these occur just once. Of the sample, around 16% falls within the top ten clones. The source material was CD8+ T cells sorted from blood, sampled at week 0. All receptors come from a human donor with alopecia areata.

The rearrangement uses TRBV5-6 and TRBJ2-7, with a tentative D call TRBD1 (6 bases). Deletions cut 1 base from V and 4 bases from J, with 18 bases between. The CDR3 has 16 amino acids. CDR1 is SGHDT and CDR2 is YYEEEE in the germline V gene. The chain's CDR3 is CASSLIGLGRGYEQYF. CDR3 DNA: TGTGCCAGCAGCTTGATAGGGTTAGGCAGGGGATACGAGCAGTACTTC.

CDR3 coding DNA: TGTGCCAGCAGCTTCCTTAGGGACACAGATACGCAGTATTTT. Translation gives CASSFLRDTDTQYF. The V and J genes are TRBV11-2 and TRBJ2-3; D gene unclear. Between the trimmed V and J ends, which lost 3 bases and 2 bases, there was a span of 9 bases. Germline CDR1 SGHAT, CDR2 FQNNGV. This CDR3 region has 14 residues. The variable domain in full, with the rest retrieved from reference TRBV11-2 and TRBJ2-3, is EAGVAQSPRYKIIEKRQSVAFWCNPISGHATLYWYQQILGQGPKLLIQFQNNGVVDDSQLPKDRFSAERLKGVDSTLKIQPAKLEDSAVYLCASSFLRDTDTQYFGPGTRLTVL.

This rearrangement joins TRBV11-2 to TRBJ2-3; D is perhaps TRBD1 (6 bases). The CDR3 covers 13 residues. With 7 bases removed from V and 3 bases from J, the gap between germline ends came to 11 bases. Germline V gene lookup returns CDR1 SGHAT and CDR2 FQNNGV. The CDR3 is CASTVQGTDTQYF. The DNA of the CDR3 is TGTGCCAGCACCGTGCAGGGGACAGATACGCAGTATTTT.

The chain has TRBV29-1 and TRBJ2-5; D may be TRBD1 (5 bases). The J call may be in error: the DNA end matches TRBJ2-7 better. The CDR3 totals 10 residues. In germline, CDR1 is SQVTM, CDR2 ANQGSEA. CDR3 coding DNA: TGCAGCGTTGGACAGAACGAGCAGTACTTC. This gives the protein CSVGQNEQYF.

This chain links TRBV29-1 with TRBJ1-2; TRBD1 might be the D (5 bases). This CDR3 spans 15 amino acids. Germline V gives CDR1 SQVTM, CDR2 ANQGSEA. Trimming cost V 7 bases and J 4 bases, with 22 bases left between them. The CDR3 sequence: CSAYPEPTGGYGYTF. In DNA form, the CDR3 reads TGCAGCGCCTACCCCGAACCGACGGGGGGCTATGGCTACACCTTC.

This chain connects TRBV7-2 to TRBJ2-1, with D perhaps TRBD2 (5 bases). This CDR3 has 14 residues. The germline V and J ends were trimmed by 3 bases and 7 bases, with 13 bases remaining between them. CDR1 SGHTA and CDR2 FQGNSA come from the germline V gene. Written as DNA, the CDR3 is TGTGCCAGCAGCTTCCTAGGAGGTGGGAATGAGCAGTTCTTC. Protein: CASSFLGGGNEQFF.

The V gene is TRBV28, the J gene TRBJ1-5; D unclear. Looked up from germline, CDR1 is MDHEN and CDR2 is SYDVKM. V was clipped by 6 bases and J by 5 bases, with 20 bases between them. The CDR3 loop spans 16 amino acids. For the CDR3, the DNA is TGTGCCAGCAGCGACGATCGGGCCCAAACATATCAGCCCCAGCATTTT. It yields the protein CASSDDRAQTYQPQHF.

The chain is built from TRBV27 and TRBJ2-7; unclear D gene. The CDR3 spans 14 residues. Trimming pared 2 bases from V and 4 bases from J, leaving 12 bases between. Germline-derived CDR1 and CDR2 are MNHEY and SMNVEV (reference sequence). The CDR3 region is CASSLRSAGYEQYF. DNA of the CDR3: TGTGCCAGCAGTTTAAGGAGCGCAGGTTACGAGCAGTACTTC.

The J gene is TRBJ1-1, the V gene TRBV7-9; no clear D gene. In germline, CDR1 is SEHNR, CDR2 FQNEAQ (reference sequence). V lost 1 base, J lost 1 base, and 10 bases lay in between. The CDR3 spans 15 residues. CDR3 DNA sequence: TGTGCCAGCAGCTTAGTGCGGGGTTCGAACACTGAAGCTTTCTTT. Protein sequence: CASSLVRGSNTEAFF.